The TCR beta chain described here comes from a study of blood T cell repertoires in COVID-19. Generated by immunoSEQ multiplex PCR, the TCRdb table keeps only in-frame clones and is missing some. The sample records about 140,000 clones, 80% to 85% being singletons. CDR3 length equals 19 residues. CDR1 is MDHEN and CDR2 is SYDVKM in the germline V gene. The junction had 14 bases not matched to a gene; V was cut back by 6 bases and J by 1 base. Sequencing was performed on peripheral blood. V usage is TRBV28 and J usage is TRBJ2-1, with 11 bases fitting TRBD2. This sequence was found in a human donor in a cohort sampled during active COVID-19. CDR3 bases: TGTGCCAGCAGCCCTCCTAGGGCTAGCGGGGGGTATTCCTACAATGAGCAGTTCTTC. Translated, it gives CASSPPRASGGYSYNEQFF.